The sequence of this TCR beta chain was determined in a study of blood T cell repertoires in COVID-19. Study-wide background: Samples taken during acute and convalescent COVID-19 were collected in the United States, Italy and Spain. PBMCs, B-cell-depleted T cells, or T cells were the source of the cDNA or gDNA that made up the material.

How the authors handled the data: Amplified reference gene primers provided the basis for estimating nucleated cell counts. Measured with immunoSEQ multiplex PCR; TCRdb has only the in-frame clones, and not every one. The V and J calls and clone size come from that table; D and trimming were worked out from the DNA. The sample yields 80,000 to 95,000 clones, around 87% seen once. This CDR3 has 12 residues. The germline gives CDR1 SQVTM, CDR2 ANQGSEA. Trimming left V 4 bases short and J 3 bases short, with 9 bases between. The sample taken for sequencing was peripheral blood. The chain recombines TRBV29-1 with TRBJ2-5; D not resolved. The source is a human donor in a cohort sampled during active COVID-19. The CDR3 protein is CSVVYLKETQYF. The CDR3 bases are TGCAGCGTTGTGTACCTAAAAGAGACCCAGTACTTC.